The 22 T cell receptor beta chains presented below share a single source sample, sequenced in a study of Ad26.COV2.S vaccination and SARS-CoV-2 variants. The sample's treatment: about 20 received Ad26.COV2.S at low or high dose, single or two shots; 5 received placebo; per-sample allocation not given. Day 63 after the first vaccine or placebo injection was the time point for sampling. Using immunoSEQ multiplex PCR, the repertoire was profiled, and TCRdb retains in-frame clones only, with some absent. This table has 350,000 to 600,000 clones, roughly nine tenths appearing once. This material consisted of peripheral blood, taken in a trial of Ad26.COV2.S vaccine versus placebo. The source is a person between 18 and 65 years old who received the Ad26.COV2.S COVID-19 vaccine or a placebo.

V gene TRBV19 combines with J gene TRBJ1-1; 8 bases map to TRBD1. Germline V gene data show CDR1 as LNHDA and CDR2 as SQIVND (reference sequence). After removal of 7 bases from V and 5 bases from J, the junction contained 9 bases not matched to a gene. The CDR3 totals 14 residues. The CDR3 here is CASTHQTGETEAFF. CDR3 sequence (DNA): TGTGCCAGTACTCACCAGACAGGGGAGACTGAAGCTTTCTTT.

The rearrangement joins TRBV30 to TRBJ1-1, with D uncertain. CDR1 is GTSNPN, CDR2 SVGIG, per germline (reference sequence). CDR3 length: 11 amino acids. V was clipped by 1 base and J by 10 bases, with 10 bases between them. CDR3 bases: TGTGCCTGGAGTGCCGAAGAGGGAGCTTTCTTT. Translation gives CAWSAEEGAFF.

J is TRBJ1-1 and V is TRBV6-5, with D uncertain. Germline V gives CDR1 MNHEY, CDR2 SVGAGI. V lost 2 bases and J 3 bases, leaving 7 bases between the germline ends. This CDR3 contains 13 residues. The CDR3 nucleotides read TGTGCCAGCAGTTACCGACCCCACACTGAAGCTTTCTTT. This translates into CASSYRPHTEAFF.

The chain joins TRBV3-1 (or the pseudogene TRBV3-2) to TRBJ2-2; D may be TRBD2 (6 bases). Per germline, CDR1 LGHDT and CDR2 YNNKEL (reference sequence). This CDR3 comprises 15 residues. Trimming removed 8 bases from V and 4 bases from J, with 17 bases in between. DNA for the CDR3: TGTGCCAGCGGAGAGGTGGGGGGACGCACCGGGGAGCTGTTTTTT. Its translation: CASGEVGGRTGELFF.

CDR3 in amino acids: CASSLSGGWRTGELFF. The DNA of the CDR3 is TGTGCCAGCAGCTTATCGGGCGGGTGGAGAACCGGGGAGCTGTTTTTT. The chain couples TRBV7-2 to TRBJ2-2; TRBD2 is a possible D gene (5 bases). Germline V CDR1 and CDR2: SGHTA, FQGNSA. The CDR3 has 16 residues. The germline V and J ends were trimmed by 2 bases and 5 bases, with 15 bases remaining between them.

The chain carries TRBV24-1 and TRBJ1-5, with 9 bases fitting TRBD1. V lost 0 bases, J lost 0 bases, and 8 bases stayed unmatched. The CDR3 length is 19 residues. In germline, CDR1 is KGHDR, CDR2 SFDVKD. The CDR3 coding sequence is TGTGCCACCAGTGATTTGCTGGACAGGGGAACATATAGCAATCAGCCCCAGCATTTT. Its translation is CATSDLLDRGTYSNQPQHF.

Written as DNA, the CDR3 is TGTGCCAGCAGTTTCCAAGTAGGACACTCGGGCCACGAGCAGTACTTC. Translating it yields CASSFQVGHSGHEQYF. The chain is built from TRBV6-5 and TRBJ2-7, with a possible D match to TRBD1 (5 bases). The V gene's germline CDR1 is MNHEY and CDR2 SVGAGI. The CDR3 length is 16 residues. Trimming shortened V by 4 bases and J by 5 bases, and 21 bases separated the two germline ends.

CDR3 region: CASSQAGLGLAGDEQFF. The CDR3 DNA is TGTGCCAGCAGCCAAGCCGGTTTGGGATTAGCGGGTGATGAGCAGTTCTTC. The rearrangement links TRBV4-2 to TRBJ2-1; the match to TRBD2 covers 7 bases. In germline, CDR1 is LGHNA, CDR2 YNFKEQ. The CDR3 totals 17 residues. V shed 1 base and J 8 bases; nucleotides not matched to a gene: 14.

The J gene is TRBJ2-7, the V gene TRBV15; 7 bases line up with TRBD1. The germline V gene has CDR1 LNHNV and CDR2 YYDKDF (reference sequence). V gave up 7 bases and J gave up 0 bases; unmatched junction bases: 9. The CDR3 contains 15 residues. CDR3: CATKVGTGDSYEQYF. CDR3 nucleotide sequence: TGTGCCACCAAGGTAGGAACAGGGGACTCCTACGAGCAGTACTTC.

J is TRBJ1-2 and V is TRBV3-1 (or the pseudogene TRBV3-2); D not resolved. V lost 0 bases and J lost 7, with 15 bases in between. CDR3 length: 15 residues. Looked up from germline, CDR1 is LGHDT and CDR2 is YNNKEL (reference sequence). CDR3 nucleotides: TGTGCCAGCAGCCAAGAGCGTATGCTCACCGTTGGCTACACCTTC. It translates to CASSQERMLTVGYTF.

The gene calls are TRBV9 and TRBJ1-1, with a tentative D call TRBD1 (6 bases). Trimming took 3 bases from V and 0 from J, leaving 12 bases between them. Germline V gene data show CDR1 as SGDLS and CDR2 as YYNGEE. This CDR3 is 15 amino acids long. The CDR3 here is CASSDEDSMNTEAFF. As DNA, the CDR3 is TGTGCCAGCAGCGACGAGGACAGTATGAACACTGAAGCTTTCTTT.

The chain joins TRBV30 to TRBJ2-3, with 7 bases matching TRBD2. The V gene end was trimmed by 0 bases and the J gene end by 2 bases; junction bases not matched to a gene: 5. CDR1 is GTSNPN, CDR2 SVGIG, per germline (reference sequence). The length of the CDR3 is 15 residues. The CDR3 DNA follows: TGTGCCTGGAGTGTTGGGGGAGGGGACACAGATACGCAGTATTTT. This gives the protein CAWSVGGGDTDTQYF.

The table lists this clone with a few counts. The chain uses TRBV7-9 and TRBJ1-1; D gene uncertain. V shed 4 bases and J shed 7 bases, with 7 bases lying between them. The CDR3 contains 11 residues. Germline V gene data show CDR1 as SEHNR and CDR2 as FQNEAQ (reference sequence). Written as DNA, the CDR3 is TGTGCCAGCAGCTCCCAGGTTGAAGCTTTCTTT. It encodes CASSSQVEAFF.

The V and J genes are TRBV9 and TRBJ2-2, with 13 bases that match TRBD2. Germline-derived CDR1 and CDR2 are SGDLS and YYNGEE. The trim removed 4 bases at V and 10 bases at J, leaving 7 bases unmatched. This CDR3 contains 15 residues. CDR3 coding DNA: TGTGCCAGCAGCCCGACCGGACTAGCGGGAGCGGAGCTGTTTTTT. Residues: CASSPTGLAGAELFF.

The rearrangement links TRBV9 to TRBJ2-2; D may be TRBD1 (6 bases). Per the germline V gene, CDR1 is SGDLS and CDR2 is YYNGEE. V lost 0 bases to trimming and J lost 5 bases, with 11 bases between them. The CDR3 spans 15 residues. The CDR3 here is CASSVDGGLTGELFF. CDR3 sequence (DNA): TGTGCCAGCAGCGTAGATGGGGGCCTGACCGGGGAGCTGTTTTTT.

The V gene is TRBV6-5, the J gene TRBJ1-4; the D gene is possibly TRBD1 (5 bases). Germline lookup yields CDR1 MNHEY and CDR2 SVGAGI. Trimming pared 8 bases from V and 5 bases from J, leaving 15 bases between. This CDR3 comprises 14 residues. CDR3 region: CASRQGVVNEKLFF. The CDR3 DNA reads TGTGCCAGCCGACAAGGGGTAGTCAATGAAAAACTGTTTTTT.

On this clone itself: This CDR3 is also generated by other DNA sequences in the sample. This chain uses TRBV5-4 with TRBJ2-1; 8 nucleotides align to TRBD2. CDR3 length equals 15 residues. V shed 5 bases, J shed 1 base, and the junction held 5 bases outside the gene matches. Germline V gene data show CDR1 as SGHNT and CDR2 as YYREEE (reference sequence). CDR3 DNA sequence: TGTGCCAGCAGTCCCGGGACTAGTTCCTACAATGAGCAGTTCTTC. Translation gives CASSPGTSSYNEQFF.

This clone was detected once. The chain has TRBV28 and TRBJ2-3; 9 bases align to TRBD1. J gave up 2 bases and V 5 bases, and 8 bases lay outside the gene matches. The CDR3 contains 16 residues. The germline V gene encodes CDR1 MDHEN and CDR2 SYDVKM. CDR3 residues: CASSPTGGLTTDTQYF. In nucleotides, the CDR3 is TGTGCCAGCAGTCCCACAGGGGGCCTAACCACAGATACGCAGTATTTT.

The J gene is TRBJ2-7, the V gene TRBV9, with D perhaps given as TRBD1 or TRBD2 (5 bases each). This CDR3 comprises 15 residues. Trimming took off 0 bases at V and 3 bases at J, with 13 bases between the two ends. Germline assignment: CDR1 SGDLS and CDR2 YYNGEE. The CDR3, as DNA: TGTGCCAGCAGCGTAGGCCAGGGAGACCTCTACGAGCAGTACTTC. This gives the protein CASSVGQGDLYEQYF.

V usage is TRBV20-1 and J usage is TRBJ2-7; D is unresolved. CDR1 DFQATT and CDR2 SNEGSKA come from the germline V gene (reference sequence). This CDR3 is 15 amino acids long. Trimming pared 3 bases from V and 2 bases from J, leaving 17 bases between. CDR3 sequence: CSASRTSLSPYEQYF. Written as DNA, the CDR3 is TGCAGTGCTAGTCGTACGTCTCTTAGCCCCTACGAGCAGTACTTC.

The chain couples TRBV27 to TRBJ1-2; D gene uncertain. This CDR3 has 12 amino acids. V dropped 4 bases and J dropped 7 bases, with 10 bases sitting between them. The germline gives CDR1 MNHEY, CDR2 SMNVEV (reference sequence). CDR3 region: CASSSLRGGYTF. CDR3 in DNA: TGTGCCAGCAGTTCTCTACGGGGTGGCTACACCTTC.

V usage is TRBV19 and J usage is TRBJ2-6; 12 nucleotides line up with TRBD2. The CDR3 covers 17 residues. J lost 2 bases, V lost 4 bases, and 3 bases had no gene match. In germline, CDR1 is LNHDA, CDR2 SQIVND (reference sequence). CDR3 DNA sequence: TGTGCCAGTAGTACTCGGACTAGCGGGGCTGGGGCCAACGTCCTGACTTTC. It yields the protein CASSTRTSGAGANVLTF.